This is a list of T cell receptor beta chains from one sample in a study of blood T cell repertoires in COVID-19. Libraries were prepared by immunoSEQ multiplex PCR; TCRdb keeps only in-frame clonotypes and omits some of them. In the table there are approximately 170,000 clones, 86% of which are singletons. Sequenced material: peripheral blood. All receptors come from a woman aged 55-70 years with COVID-19, enrolled during active disease. CDR3s include the opening cysteine and the closing phenylalanine or tryptophan. A D gene is named only where the DNA matches it firmly. The listing skips clone size in some rows; elsewhere it reads once, few, many or a size class.

d_call: TRBD1; clone_size: NA; v_call: TRBV9; j_call: TRBJ2-7; cdr3_nt: TGTGCCAGCAGCGTAGGACAGGGACAGGGAATGTACGAGCAGTACTTC; cdr3_aa: CASSVGQGQGMYEQYF
d_call: NA; clone_size: few; v_call: TRBV19; j_call: TRBJ1-2; cdr3_nt: TGTGCCAGTAGTCCGCCAGCTAACTATGGCTACACCTTC; cdr3_aa: CASSPPANYGYTF
d_call: TRBD1; clone_size: NA; v_call: TRBV28; j_call: TRBJ1-6; cdr3_nt: TGTGCCAGCAGCTGGGGCCCGGGACAGGTTAATTCACCCCTCCACTTT; cdr3_aa: CASSWGPGQVNSPLHF
d_call: TRBD2; clone_size: NA; v_call: TRBV27; j_call: TRBJ2-7; cdr3_nt: TGTGCCAGCAGTTTTCTAGCGGGAGCCTCCTACGAGCAGTACTTC; cdr3_aa: CASSFLAGASYEQYF
d_call: TRBD1; clone_size: NA; v_call: TRBV6-2/TRBV6-3; j_call: TRBJ1-4; cdr3_nt: TGTGCCAGCAGTGGACAGGGAAAAAAACTGTTTTTT; cdr3_aa: CASSGQGKKLFF
d_call: NA; clone_size: NA; v_call: TRBV12-3/TRBV12-4; j_call: TRBJ2-1; cdr3_nt: TGTGCCAGCAGTTTGGTCAGAGAGCAGTTCTTC; cdr3_aa: CASSLVREQFF
d_call: NA; clone_size: NA; v_call: TRBV13; j_call: TRBJ1-4; cdr3_nt: TGTGCCAGCAGCTCACTACGACTGATCACAAAACTGTTTTTT; cdr3_aa: CASSSLRLITKLFF
d_call: TRBD1; clone_size: NA; v_call: TRBV6-2/TRBV6-3; j_call: TRBJ2-2; cdr3_nt: TGTGCCAGCAGTTACCAGGGGGACAGCGGGGAGCTGTTTTTT; cdr3_aa: CASSYQGDSGELFF
d_call: TRBD1; clone_size: NA; v_call: TRBV9; j_call: TRBJ1-1; cdr3_nt: TGTGCCAGCAGCTTATCTCGGACAGGGGAGAACACTGAAGCTTTCTTT; cdr3_aa: CASSLSRTGENTEAFF
d_call: NA; clone_size: few; v_call: TRBV18; j_call: TRBJ1-4; cdr3_nt: TGTGCCAGCTCACCACCGGACAGTTCGCGAGGAGAAAAACTGTTTTTT; cdr3_aa: CASSPPDSSRGEKLFF
d_call: TRBD2; clone_size: few; v_call: TRBV9; j_call: TRBJ2-7; cdr3_nt: TGTGCCAGCAGCCCCCGACTAGCGGGAGATAGTGAGCAGTACTTC; cdr3_aa: CASSPRLAGDSEQYF
d_call: NA; clone_size: NA; v_call: TRBV7-8; j_call: TRBJ2-7; cdr3_nt: TGTGCCAGCAGCTTAAGGTCTAAGGGGGAGCAGTACTTC; cdr3_aa: CASSLRSKGEQYF
d_call: TRBD1; clone_size: NA; v_call: TRBV18; j_call: TRBJ2-7; cdr3_nt: TGTGCCAGCTCACCCGCCGGGACAGGGGGGGGTGGCCACGAGCAGTACTTC; cdr3_aa: CASSPAGTGGGGHEQYF
d_call: NA; clone_size: NA; v_call: TRBV5-6; j_call: TRBJ1-2; cdr3_nt: TGTGCCAGCACCCCGTTGGGGCAGCCTGAAGGCTATGGCTACACCTTC; cdr3_aa: CASTPLGQPEGYGYTF
d_call: NA; clone_size: NA; v_call: TRBV28; j_call: TRBJ2-7; cdr3_nt: TGTGCCAGCATCAGTCTAGGGGTCCACGAGCAGTACTTC; cdr3_aa: CASISLGVHEQYF
d_call: NA; clone_size: few; v_call: TRBV28; j_call: TRBJ1-1; cdr3_nt: TGTGCCAGCAGTTTTAGAGGCCCCGGAGGGGCTTTCTTT; cdr3_aa: CASSFRGPGGAFF
d_call: NA; clone_size: few; v_call: TRBV19; j_call: TRBJ1-6; cdr3_nt: TGTGCCAGTAGTATTAACAGGGAAGGGTCACCCCTCCACTTT; cdr3_aa: CASSINREGSPLHF
d_call: TRBD1; clone_size: NA; v_call: TRBV2; j_call: TRBJ1-1; cdr3_nt: TGTGCCAGCAGCCGGGACAGGGCGACTGAAGCTTTCTTT; cdr3_aa: CASSRDRATEAFF
d_call: TRBD2; clone_size: once; v_call: TRBV9; j_call: TRBJ2-7; cdr3_nt: TGTGCCAGCAGCGTAGATGGGAGGGAGTGGCAGTACTTC; cdr3_aa: CASSVDGREWQYF
d_call: NA; clone_size: few; v_call: TRBV19; j_call: TRBJ2-1; cdr3_nt: TGTGCCAGTAGTATGACTAGGCCCCTCTACAATGAGCAGTTCTTC; cdr3_aa: CASSMTRPLYNEQFF
d_call: NA; clone_size: NA; v_call: TRBV5-6; j_call: TRBJ1-1; cdr3_nt: TGTGCCAGCAGCTTGGTCCACAGGGCGTCTGAAGCTTTCTTT; cdr3_aa: CASSLVHRASEAFF
d_call: TRBD1; clone_size: NA; v_call: TRBV24-1; j_call: TRBJ2-5; cdr3_nt: TGTGCCACCAGTGAAACCGGGACAGGGCGAGAGACCCAGTACTTC; cdr3_aa: CATSETGTGRETQYF
d_call: TRBD1; clone_size: NA; v_call: TRBV18; j_call: TRBJ1-1; cdr3_nt: TGTGCCAGCTCACCGGGACAGGGGATTGTGGCTTTCTTT; cdr3_aa: CASSPGQGIVAFF
d_call: NA; clone_size: once; v_call: TRBV28; j_call: TRBJ1-4; cdr3_nt: TGTGCCAGCAGAAACCCCCGGGACACCTTTAATGAAAAACTGTTTTTT; cdr3_aa: CASRNPRDTFNEKLFF
d_call: NA; clone_size: NA; v_call: TRBV3-1/TRBV3-2; j_call: TRBJ2-3; cdr3_nt: TGTGCCAGCAGCCAACGAAGATCCAGTCAGGATACGCAGTATTTT; cdr3_aa: CASSQRRSSQDTQYF
d_call: NA; clone_size: few; v_call: TRBV9; j_call: TRBJ2-7; cdr3_nt: TGTGCCAGCAGCGTAGGGGCGGGACCTTCGGGCGGCCACGAGCAGTACTTC; cdr3_aa: CASSVGAGPSGGHEQYF
d_call: TRBD1; clone_size: NA; v_call: TRBV4-3; j_call: TRBJ1-2; cdr3_nt: TGCGCCAGCAGCCAAGAGACTCCGGGACAGATTCCCTTGGGGGGCTACACCTTC; cdr3_aa: CASSQETPGQIPLGGYTF
d_call: NA; clone_size: NA; v_call: TRBV7-2; j_call: TRBJ1-1; cdr3_nt: TGTGCCAGCAGCTGGAGGACTGGCAACACTGAAGCTTTCTTT; cdr3_aa: CASSWRTGNTEAFF
d_call: NA; clone_size: few; v_call: TRBV11-2; j_call: TRBJ1-6; cdr3_nt: TGTGCCAGCAGCCCGCGGTTGGGGGGGAATTCACCCCTCCACTTT; cdr3_aa: CASSPRLGGNSPLHF
d_call: NA; clone_size: NA; v_call: TRBV6-4; j_call: TRBJ2-3; cdr3_nt: TGTGCCAGCAGTGACTCGGCGGGAAGGACAGATACGCAGTATTTT; cdr3_aa: CASSDSAGRTDTQYF
d_call: NA; clone_size: once; v_call: TRBV3-1/TRBV3-2; j_call: TRBJ2-7; cdr3_nt: TGTGCCAGCAGCCAATTTAGCTCCTACGAGCAGTACTTC; cdr3_aa: CASSQFSSYEQYF
d_call: NA; clone_size: NA; v_call: TRBV7-2; j_call: TRBJ2-7; cdr3_nt: TGTGCCAGCAGCTTAGGTATGGGGAGGGGGGCAGGCTACGAGCAGTACTTC; cdr3_aa: CASSLGMGRGAGYEQYF
d_call: TRBD2; clone_size: NA; v_call: TRBV2; j_call: TRBJ2-1; cdr3_nt: TGTGCCAGCAGTGAAGAGCGGGATGCCCTAGGAGAGCAGTTCTTC; cdr3_aa: CASSEERDALGEQFF
d_call: TRBD2; clone_size: few; v_call: TRBV10-1; j_call: TRBJ2-5; cdr3_nt: TGCGCCAGCAGTGAGTCAGAGCGGGACCACCTGGAAGAGACCCAGTACTTC; cdr3_aa: CASSESERDHLEETQYF
d_call: TRBD1; clone_size: NA; v_call: TRBV11-2; j_call: TRBJ1-4; cdr3_nt: TGTGCCAGCAGCGCTCGGACAGGGCTCCATTTGAAGGAACTGTTTTTT; cdr3_aa: CASSARTGLHLKELFF
d_call: NA; clone_size: NA; v_call: TRBV2; j_call: TRBJ1-2; cdr3_nt: TGTGCTAGCCAGGGAGGAAAAGGCTACACCTTC; cdr3_aa: CASQGGKGYTF
d_call: NA; clone_size: NA; v_call: TRBV6-5; j_call: TRBJ2-7; cdr3_nt: TGTGCCAGCAGTCTCTTTCAGGGGTTCTACGAGCAGTACTTC; cdr3_aa: CASSLFQGFYEQYF
d_call: TRBD2; clone_size: NA; v_call: TRBV9; j_call: TRBJ2-1; cdr3_nt: TGTGCCAGCAGCGTCGGGCTAGCGGGACAAAGCCTACAGTTCTTC; cdr3_aa: CASSVGLAGQSLQFF
d_call: NA; clone_size: few; v_call: TRBV19; j_call: TRBJ2-7; cdr3_nt: TGTGCCAGTAGTAAGCTAGTCGGCTACGAGCAGTACTTC; cdr3_aa: CASSKLVGYEQYF
d_call: NA; clone_size: NA; v_call: TRBV9; j_call: TRBJ1-3; cdr3_nt: TGTGCCAGCAGCGTTTTCCAGGGATCAGCCTCTGGAAACACCATATATTTT; cdr3_aa: CASSVFQGSASGNTIYF
d_call: NA; clone_size: NA; v_call: TRBV30; j_call: TRBJ1-2; cdr3_nt: TGTGCCTGGGGGGAGGGTTCCGCCTATGGCTACACCTTC; cdr3_aa: CAWGEGSAYGYTF
d_call: TRBD1; clone_size: NA; v_call: TRBV4-3; j_call: TRBJ2-7; cdr3_nt: TGCGCCAGCAGCCAAGATACTATCGGGACAGGGGCCTACGAGCAGTACTTC; cdr3_aa: CASSQDTIGTGAYEQYF
d_call: NA; clone_size: NA; v_call: TRBV11-2; j_call: TRBJ1-5; cdr3_nt: TGTGCCAGCAGCTTAAGCGAAGGTCAGCCCCAGCATTTT; cdr3_aa: CASSLSEGQPQHF
d_call: TRBD2; clone_size: once; v_call: TRBV13; j_call: TRBJ2-7; cdr3_nt: TGTGCCAGCCGGACTAGCGGGAGAGTCTACGAGCAGTACTTC; cdr3_aa: CASRTSGRVYEQYF
d_call: TRBD2; clone_size: NA; v_call: TRBV7-3; j_call: TRBJ2-3; cdr3_nt: TGTGCCAGCAGCCTCGGGACTAGCGGGTACCACACAGATACGCAGTATTTT; cdr3_aa: CASSLGTSGYHTDTQYF
d_call: TRBD1; clone_size: NA; v_call: TRBV27; j_call: TRBJ2-1; cdr3_nt: TGTGCCAGCAGTTTATTGGGACAGGGGCCGAGGCAGTTCTTC; cdr3_aa: CASSLLGQGPRQFF
d_call: NA; clone_size: NA; v_call: TRBV7-2; j_call: TRBJ1-5; cdr3_nt: TGTGCCAGCAGCTTATCAGGGAACCAGCCCCAGCATTTT; cdr3_aa: CASSLSGNQPQHF
d_call: NA; clone_size: NA; v_call: TRBV5-5; j_call: TRBJ2-7; cdr3_nt: TGTGCCAGCAGCCCCATTGCCTCGGACGAGCAGTACTTC; cdr3_aa: CASSPIASDEQYF
d_call: TRBD1; clone_size: NA; v_call: TRBV5-6; j_call: TRBJ1-2; cdr3_nt: TGTGCCAGCAGCTCGACAGGGGCATATGGCTACACCTTC; cdr3_aa: CASSSTGAYGYTF
d_call: NA; clone_size: NA; v_call: TRBV7-9; j_call: TRBJ2-7; cdr3_nt: TGTGCCAGCAGCTTCAGTCCCTACGAGCAGTACTTC; cdr3_aa: CASSFSPYEQYF
d_call: TRBD1; clone_size: NA; v_call: TRBV25-1; j_call: TRBJ1-2; cdr3_nt: TGTGCCAGCAGCCCACAGGGGGTGGATGGCTACACCTTC; cdr3_aa: CASSPQGVDGYTF
d_call: NA; clone_size: NA; v_call: TRBV24-1; j_call: TRBJ1-2; cdr3_nt: TGTGCCACCCACGGGACACTTGGCGGCTACACCTTC; cdr3_aa: CATHGTLGGYTF
d_call: NA; clone_size: NA; v_call: TRBV2; j_call: TRBJ1-1; cdr3_nt: TGTGCTCAGCATAAGGGAGGAGACACTGAAGCTTTCTTT; cdr3_aa: CAQHKGGDTEAFF
d_call: NA; clone_size: NA; v_call: TRBV19; j_call: TRBJ1-3; cdr3_nt: TGTGCCAGTAGTCCGGGCAGGGGCGCCACCTACTCTGGAAACACCATATATTTT; cdr3_aa: CASSPGRGATYSGNTIYF
d_call: NA; clone_size: NA; v_call: TRBV9; j_call: TRBJ2-6; cdr3_nt: TGTGCCAGCAGCCCCCAGGGCTCTGGGGCCAACGTCCTGACTTTC; cdr3_aa: CASSPQGSGANVLTF
d_call: NA; clone_size: NA; v_call: TRBV12-5; j_call: TRBJ1-2; cdr3_nt: TGTGCTAGTGACCACCAGAGACAGATTTCCTATGGCTACACCTTC; cdr3_aa: CASDHQRQISYGYTF
d_call: NA; clone_size: few; v_call: TRBV28; j_call: TRBJ1-5; cdr3_nt: TGTGCCAGCAGGTGGACGGGAGTCGCTCAGCCCCAGCATTTT; cdr3_aa: CASRWTGVAQPQHF
d_call: TRBD2; clone_size: NA; v_call: TRBV9; j_call: TRBJ2-3; cdr3_nt: TGTGCCAGCAGCGTAGTGGGGGGGGGCACAGATACGCAGTATTTT; cdr3_aa: CASSVVGGGTDTQYF
d_call: NA; clone_size: NA; v_call: TRBV28; j_call: TRBJ1-2; cdr3_nt: TGTGCCAGCAGTTCCCTTTATGGCTACACCTTC; cdr3_aa: CASSSLYGYTF